A selection of T cell receptor beta chains follows, all from one sample in a study of shared clonotypes between healthy human individuals. Assay used: immunoSEQ multiplex PCR; TCRdb lists only in-frame clones, some missing. The profile shows about half a million clones, about 72% of them singletons. Sample: PBMCs. The origin of the receptors is a woman in her thirties or forties in good health. Some clones in this sample may be carry-over from other donors' samples. CDR3s include the opening cysteine and the closing phenylalanine or tryptophan. Fields, in order: CDR3 protein, CDR3 DNA, J gene, D gene, clone size, V gene. The D gene is left open where the match is weak. Size is stated for part of the rows, as once, few or many counts, or as a class when the clone is expanded.

CDR3: CASSTDFTRYNEKLFF
DNA: TGTGCCAGCAGTACGGATTTCACAAGATATAATGAAAAACTGTTTTTT
J: TRBJ1-4
D: .
size: .
V: TRBV2

CDR3: CASSPSPTLAATYNEQFF
DNA: TGTGCCAGCTCACCCTCTCCGACACTAGCGGCGACCTACAATGAGCAGTTCTTC
J: TRBJ2-1
D: TRBD2
size: .
V: TRBV18

CDR3: CATSRALINEKLFF
DNA: TGTGCCACCAGCAGAGCGCTGATTAATGAAAAACTGTTTTTT
J: TRBJ1-4
D: .
size: .
V: TRBV15

CDR3: CASSFAGGHEQYF
DNA: TGTGCCAGCAGCTTCGCAGGGGGGCACGAGCAGTACTTC
J: TRBJ2-7
D: .
size: .
V: TRBV7-9

CDR3: CASSLATYEQYF
DNA: TGTGCCAGCAGCTTAGCGACCTACGAGCAGTACTTC
J: TRBJ2-7
D: .
size: .
V: TRBV11-1

CDR3: CASSFRTSGRNEQFF
DNA: TGTGCCAGCAGTTTCCGGACTAGCGGGAGAAATGAGCAGTTCTTC
J: TRBJ2-1
D: TRBD2
size: .
V: TRBV27

CDR3: CASSGTTITGELFF
DNA: TGTGCCAGCAGTGGGACTACCATCACCGGGGAGCTGTTTTTT
J: TRBJ2-2
D: .
size: few
V: TRBV2

CDR3: CASSYDRATYNEQFF
DNA: TGTGCCAGCAGCTACGACAGGGCCACCTACAATGAGCAGTTCTTC
J: TRBJ2-1
D: TRBD1
size: .
V: TRBV7-3

CDR3: CASSSDREETQYF
DNA: TGTGCCAGCAGCTCCGACAGGGAAGAGACCCAGTACTTC
J: TRBJ2-5
D: TRBD1
size: .
V: TRBV11-1

CDR3: CATRGGGLYNEQFF
DNA: TGTGCCACCCGCGGGGGCGGACTCTACAATGAGCAGTTCTTC
J: TRBJ2-1
D: .
size: .
V: TRBV28

CDR3: CASTSTGLPDTQYF
DNA: TGCGCCAGCACCTCGACCGGGCTCCCAGATACGCAGTATTTT
J: TRBJ2-3
D: .
size: .
V: TRBV5-1

CDR3: CATGTDYEQYF
DNA: TGTGCCACCGGTACGGACTACGAGCAGTACTTC
J: TRBJ2-7
D: .
size: .
V: TRBV15

CDR3: CASSSITENTEAFF
DNA: TGTGCCAGCAGTTCAATAACAGAGAACACTGAAGCTTTCTTT
J: TRBJ1-1
D: .
size: .
V: TRBV6-1

CDR3: CASSPGRADTQYF
DNA: TGTGCCAGCAGCCCCGGACGCGCAGATACGCAGTATTTT
J: TRBJ2-3
D: .
size: .
V: TRBV7-3

CDR3: CASSFQGNIISEQFF
DNA: TGTGCCAGCAGCTTCCAGGGGAATATCATTAGTGAGCAGTTCTTC
J: TRBJ2-1
D: .
size: .
V: TRBV7-8

CDR3: CASSYSQWDEQYF
DNA: TGTGCCAGCAGTTACTCTCAGTGGGACGAGCAGTACTTC
J: TRBJ2-7
D: .
size: .
V: TRBV6-6

CDR3: CASSAGDTYEQYF
DNA: TGTGCCAGCAGCGCTGGCGACACCTACGAGCAGTACTTC
J: TRBJ2-7
D: .
size: .
V: TRBV7-6

CDR3: CASSEALAGRGGRYSYEQYF
DNA: TGTGCCAGCAGTGAAGCCCTAGCGGGGAGAGGCGGGCGCTACTCCTACGAGCAGTACTTC
J: TRBJ2-7
D: TRBD2
size: .
V: TRBV2

CDR3: CASSSRGSYEQYF
DNA: TGTGCCAGCAGCTCCAGGGGCTCCTACGAGCAGTACTTC
J: TRBJ2-7
D: .
size: once
V: TRBV7-2

CDR3: CASSLDRGTGELFF
DNA: TGTGCCAGCAGCTTAGATCGAGGCACCGGGGAGCTGTTTTTT
J: TRBJ2-2
D: .
size: few
V: TRBV11-3

CDR3: CASSALPGGAGGYTF
DNA: TGTGCCAGCAGCGCGCTTCCAGGGGGCGCGGGGGGCTACACCTTC
J: TRBJ1-2
D: TRBD1
size: once
V: TRBV5-6

CDR3: CATSRDSSGRAPGNEQFF
DNA: TGTGCCACCAGCAGAGACAGTAGCGGGAGGGCCCCAGGGAATGAGCAGTTCTTC
J: TRBJ2-1
D: TRBD2
size: .
V: TRBV15

CDR3: CAITTSSSTDTQYF
DNA: TGTGCCATTACAACGTCCTCTAGCACAGATACGCAGTATTTT
J: TRBJ2-3
D: .
size: .
V: TRBV28

CDR3: CASSDGGYNEQFF
DNA: TGTGCCAGCAGTGACGGGGGCTACAATGAGCAGTTCTTC
J: TRBJ2-1
D: .
size: .
V: TRBV6-4

CDR3: CASGLLLAGGRTGELFF
DNA: TGTGCTAGTGGTTTGCTCCTAGCGGGAGGTAGGACCGGGGAGCTGTTTTTT
J: TRBJ2-2
D: TRBD2
size: .
V: TRBV12-5

CDR3: CASSLVLAGVNEQFF
DNA: TGTGCCAGCAGCTTAGTGCTAGCGGGAGTTAATGAGCAGTTCTTC
J: TRBJ2-1
D: TRBD2
size: once
V: TRBV7-9

CDR3: CASSSGGASGRGEQFF
DNA: TGTGCCAGCAGCTCTGGTGGGGCTAGCGGGAGGGGAGAGCAGTTCTTC
J: TRBJ2-1
D: TRBD2
size: .
V: TRBV5-4

CDR3: CASSRSYGATNTGELFF
DNA: TGTGCCAGCAGTCGTAGCTACGGGGCGACGAACACCGGGGAGCTGTTTTTT
J: TRBJ2-2
D: .
size: .
V: TRBV11-2

CDR3: CATRTSGSYEQFF
DNA: TGTGCCACCAGGACTAGCGGGAGCTATGAGCAGTTCTTC
J: TRBJ2-1
D: TRBD2
size: .
V: TRBV15

CDR3: CASSPPGGNYGYTF
DNA: TGTGCCAGCAGTCCACCGGGAGGGAACTATGGCTACACCTTC
J: TRBJ1-2
D: .
size: few
V: TRBV28

CDR3: CASSPKQGRTDTQYF
DNA: TGTGCCAGCTCACCCAAACAGGGGCGCACAGATACGCAGTATTTT
J: TRBJ2-3
D: TRBD1
size: .
V: TRBV18

CDR3: CASSLAGLAGGTYNEQFF
DNA: TGTGCCAGCAGCTTAGCGGGACTAGCGGGAGGGACATACAATGAGCAGTTCTTC
J: TRBJ2-1
D: TRBD2
size: .
V: TRBV7-9

CDR3: CASSQNGGRGNEQFF
DNA: TGCGCCAGCAGCCAAAACGGCGGGAGGGGAAATGAGCAGTTCTTC
J: TRBJ2-1
D: TRBD2
size: once
V: TRBV4-3

CDR3: CSVRAGSGNTIYF
DNA: TGCAGCGTTCGGGCAGGGTCCGGAAACACCATATATTTT
J: TRBJ1-3
D: .
size: .
V: TRBV29-1

CDR3: CASSHPDRAYEQYF
DNA: TGCGCCAGCAGTCATCCCGACAGAGCCTACGAGCAGTACTTC
J: TRBJ2-7
D: .
size: .
V: TRBV23-1

CDR3: CASSLGGVRDEQFF
DNA: TGTGCCAGCAGCCTGGGGGGAGTCCGTGATGAGCAGTTCTTC
J: TRBJ2-1
D: .
size: .
V: TRBV11-2

CDR3: CASSFSHVGGAKAGNQPQHF
DNA: TGTGCCAGCAGTTTTAGTCACGTCGGGGGGGCGAAGGCTGGAAATCAGCCCCAGCATTTT
J: TRBJ1-5
D: .
size: .
V: TRBV28

CDR3: CAWYRVGNEQFF
DNA: TGTGCCTGGTATCGAGTTGGCAATGAGCAGTTCTTC
J: TRBJ2-1
D: .
size: .
V: TRBV30

CDR3: CSVLGTGETQYF
DNA: TGCAGCGTGCTGGGGACAGGAGAGACCCAGTACTTC
J: TRBJ2-5
D: TRBD1
size: .
V: TRBV29-1

CDR3: CASSDPAGATYEQYF
DNA: TGTGCCAGCAGTGATCCCGCCGGGGCGACCTACGAGCAGTACTTC
J: TRBJ2-7
D: .
size: .
V: TRBV25-1

CDR3: CASSLGGEQFF
DNA: TGTGCCAGCAGCTTGGGGGGAGAGCAGTTCTTC
J: TRBJ2-1
D: .
size: .
V: TRBV5-4

CDR3: CASGRNQETQYF
DNA: TGCGCCAGCGGTCGCAACCAAGAGACCCAGTACTTC
J: TRBJ2-5
D: .
size: .
V: TRBV5-1

CDR3: CASRELDRQPQHF
DNA: TGTGCCAGCAGAGAGCTCGACAGGCAGCCCCAGCATTTT
J: TRBJ1-5
D: .
size: .
V: TRBV2

CDR3: CASSLFLLAGGSSYNEQFF
DNA: TGTGCCAGCAGCTTATTTTTACTAGCGGGAGGGAGCTCCTACAATGAGCAGTTCTTC
J: TRBJ2-1
D: TRBD2
size: .
V: TRBV7-9

CDR3: CASSFGPPGTEAFF
DNA: TGTGCCAGCAGTTTTGGACCCCCGGGCACTGAAGCTTTCTTT
J: TRBJ1-1
D: .
size: .
V: TRBV28

CDR3: CASSQGGTGWDEQYF
DNA: TGCGCCAGCAGCCAAGGCGGGACAGGGTGGGACGAGCAGTACTTC
J: TRBJ2-7
D: TRBD1
size: few
V: TRBV4-1

CDR3: CASRWQSGMNNEQFF
DNA: TGTGCCAGTAGGTGGCAGAGCGGGATGAACAATGAGCAGTTCTTC
J: TRBJ2-1
D: TRBD2
size: .
V: TRBV19

CDR3: CASSLGTGEETQYF
DNA: TGCGCCAGCAGCTTGGGGACAGGCGAAGAGACCCAGTACTTC
J: TRBJ2-5
D: TRBD1
size: .
V: TRBV5-1

CDR3: CAWSRGEMNTEAFF
DNA: TGTGCCTGGAGTCGGGGGGAGATGAACACTGAAGCTTTCTTT
J: TRBJ1-1
D: .
size: few
V: TRBV30

CDR3: CASSEIVQYEKLFF
DNA: TGTGCCAGCAGTGAAATCGTCCAATATGAGAAACTGTTTTTT
J: TRBJ1-4
D: .
size: .
V: TRBV25-1

CDR3: CASSPGGYGYTF
DNA: TGTGCCAGCTCACCAGGGGGCTATGGCTACACCTTC
J: TRBJ1-2
D: .
size: .
V: TRBV18

CDR3: CASSLFEREEGDEQYF
DNA: TGTGCCAGCAGTTTATTTGAGAGGGAAGAAGGGGACGAGCAGTACTTC
J: TRBJ2-7
D: .
size: .
V: TRBV28

CDR3: CASSLQGANEKLFF
DNA: TGTGCCAGCAGTCTCCAGGGAGCTAATGAAAAACTGTTTTTT
J: TRBJ1-4
D: .
size: .
V: TRBV2

CDR3: CASSQDRGSGRYEQYF
DNA: TGCGCCAGCAGCCAAGATAGAGGTAGCGGGAGATACGAGCAGTACTTC
J: TRBJ2-7
D: TRBD2
size: .
V: TRBV4-1

CDR3: CATSVGSPLYEQYF
DNA: TGTGCCACCAGCGTAGGTTCCCCTCTTTACGAGCAGTACTTC
J: TRBJ2-7
D: .
size: .
V: TRBV15

CDR3: CASSLGVAGVNEQFF
DNA: TGTGCTAGCAGCTTAGGAGTAGCGGGAGTCAATGAGCAGTTCTTC
J: TRBJ2-1
D: TRBD2
size: .
V: TRBV7-7

CDR3: CASSLRGTLYNEQFF
DNA: TGTGCCAGCAGCTTACGGGGGACCTTATACAATGAGCAGTTCTTC
J: TRBJ2-1
D: .
size: .
V: TRBV11-3

CDR3: CASSSGHSSYEQYF
DNA: TGTGCCAGCAGTTCCGGACATAGCTCCTACGAGCAGTACTTC
J: TRBJ2-7
D: .
size: .
V: TRBV28

CDR3: CASSPGQLSLTEQYF
DNA: TGTGCCAGCAGCCCAGGACAGCTAAGTCTAACCGAGCAGTACTTC
J: TRBJ2-7
D: .
size: .
V: TRBV11-2

CDR3: CASSVLLSGANVLTF
DNA: TGTGCCAGCAGCGTGCTTCTCTCTGGGGCCAACGTCCTGACTTTC
J: TRBJ2-6
D: .
size: .
V: TRBV7-2